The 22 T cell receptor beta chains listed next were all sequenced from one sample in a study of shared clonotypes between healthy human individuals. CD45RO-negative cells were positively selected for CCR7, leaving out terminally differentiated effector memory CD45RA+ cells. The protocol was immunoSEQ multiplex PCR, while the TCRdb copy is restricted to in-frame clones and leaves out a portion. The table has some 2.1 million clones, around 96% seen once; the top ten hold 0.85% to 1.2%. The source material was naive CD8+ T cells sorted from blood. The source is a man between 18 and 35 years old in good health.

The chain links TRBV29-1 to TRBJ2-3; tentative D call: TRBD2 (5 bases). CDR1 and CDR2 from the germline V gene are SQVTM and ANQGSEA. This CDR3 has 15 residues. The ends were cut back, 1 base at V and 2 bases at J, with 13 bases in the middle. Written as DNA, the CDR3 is TGCAGCGTTGAAGTAGGCATCGGGGTCACAGATACGCAGTATTTT. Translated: CSVEVGIGVTDTQYF.

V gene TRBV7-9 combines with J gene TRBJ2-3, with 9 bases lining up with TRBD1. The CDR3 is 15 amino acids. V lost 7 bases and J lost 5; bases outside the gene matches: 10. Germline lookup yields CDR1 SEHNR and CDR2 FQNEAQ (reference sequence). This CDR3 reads CASIPRDRAGDTQYF. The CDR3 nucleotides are TGTGCCAGCATCCCCCGGGACAGGGCGGGAGATACGCAGTATTTT.

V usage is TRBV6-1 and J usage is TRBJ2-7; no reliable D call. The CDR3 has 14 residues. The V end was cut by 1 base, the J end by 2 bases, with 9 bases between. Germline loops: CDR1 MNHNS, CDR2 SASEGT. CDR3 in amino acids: CASSEVSNPYEQYF. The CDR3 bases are TGTGCCAGCAGTGAAGTTAGCAATCCCTACGAGCAGTACTTC.

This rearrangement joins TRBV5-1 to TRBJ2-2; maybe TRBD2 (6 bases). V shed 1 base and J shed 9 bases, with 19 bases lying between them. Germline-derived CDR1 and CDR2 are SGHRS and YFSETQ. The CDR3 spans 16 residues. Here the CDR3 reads CASSLSPGTLKRELFF. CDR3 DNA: TGCGCCAGCAGCTTGAGCCCCGGGACTCTTAAACGGGAGCTGTTTTTT.

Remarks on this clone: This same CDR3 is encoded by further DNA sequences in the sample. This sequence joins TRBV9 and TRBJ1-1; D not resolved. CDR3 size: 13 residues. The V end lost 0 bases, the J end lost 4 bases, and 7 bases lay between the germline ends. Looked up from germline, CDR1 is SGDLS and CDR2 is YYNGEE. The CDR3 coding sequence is TGTGCCAGCAGCGTAGGAGGTACCACTGAAGCTTTCTTT. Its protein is CASSVGGTTEAFF. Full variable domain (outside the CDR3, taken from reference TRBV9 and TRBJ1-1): DSGVTQTPKHLITATGQRVTLRCSPRSGDLSVYWYQQSLDQGLQFLIQYYNGEERAKGNILERFSAQQFPDLHSELNLSSLELGDSALYFCASSVGGTTEAFFGQGTRLTVV.

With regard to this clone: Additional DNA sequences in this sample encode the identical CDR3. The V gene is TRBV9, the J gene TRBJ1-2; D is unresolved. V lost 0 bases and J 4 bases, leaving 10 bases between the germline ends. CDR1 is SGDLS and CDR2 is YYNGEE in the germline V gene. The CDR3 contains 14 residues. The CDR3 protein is CASSVATGGYGYTF. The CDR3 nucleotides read TGTGCCAGCAGCGTAGCTACGGGTGGCTATGGCTACACCTTC.

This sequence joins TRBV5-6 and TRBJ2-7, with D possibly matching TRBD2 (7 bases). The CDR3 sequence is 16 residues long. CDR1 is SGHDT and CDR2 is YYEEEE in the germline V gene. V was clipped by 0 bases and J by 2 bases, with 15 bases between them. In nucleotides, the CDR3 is TGTGCCAGCAGCTTGGGCCCGGGGGCGGGAGCCTACGAGCAGTACTTC. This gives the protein CASSLGPGAGAYEQYF.

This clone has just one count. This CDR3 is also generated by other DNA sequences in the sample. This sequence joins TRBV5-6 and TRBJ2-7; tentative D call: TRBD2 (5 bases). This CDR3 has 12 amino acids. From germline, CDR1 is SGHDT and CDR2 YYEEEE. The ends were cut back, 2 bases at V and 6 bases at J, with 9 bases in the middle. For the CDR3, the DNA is TGTGCCAGCAGCTTTGAGGGCGGCGAGCAGTACTTC. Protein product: CASSFEGGEQYF.

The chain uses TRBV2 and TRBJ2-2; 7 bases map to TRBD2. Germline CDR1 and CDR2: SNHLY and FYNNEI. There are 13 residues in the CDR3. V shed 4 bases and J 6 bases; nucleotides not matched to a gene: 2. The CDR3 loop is CASSGLAAGELFF. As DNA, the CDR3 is TGTGCCAGCAGTGGGCTAGCGGCCGGGGAGCTGTTTTTT.

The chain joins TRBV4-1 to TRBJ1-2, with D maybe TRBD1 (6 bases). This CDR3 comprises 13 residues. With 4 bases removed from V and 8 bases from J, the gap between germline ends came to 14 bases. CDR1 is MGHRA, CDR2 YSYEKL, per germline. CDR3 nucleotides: TGCGCCAGCAGCCTCGCGGGGGCTGGGGGCTACACCTTC. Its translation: CASSLAGAGGYTF.

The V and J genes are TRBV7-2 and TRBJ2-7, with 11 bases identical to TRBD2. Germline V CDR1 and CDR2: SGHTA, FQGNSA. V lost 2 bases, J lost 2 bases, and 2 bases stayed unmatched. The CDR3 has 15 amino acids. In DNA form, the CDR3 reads TGTGCCAGCAGCTTAATACTAGCGGGGGCCTACGAGCAGTACTTC. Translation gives CASSLILAGAYEQYF.

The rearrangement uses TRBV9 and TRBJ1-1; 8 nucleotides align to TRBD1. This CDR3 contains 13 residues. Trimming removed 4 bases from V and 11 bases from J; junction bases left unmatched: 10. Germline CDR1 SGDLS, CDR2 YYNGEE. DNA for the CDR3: TGTGCCAGCAGCCCCCGGACAGGGCGGTCCGCTTTCTTT. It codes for CASSPRTGRSAFF.

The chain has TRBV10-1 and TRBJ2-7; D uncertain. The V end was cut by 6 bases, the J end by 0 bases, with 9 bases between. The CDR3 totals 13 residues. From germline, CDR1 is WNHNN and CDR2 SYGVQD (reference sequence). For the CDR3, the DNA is TGCGCCAGCAGGGGCGCGAGCTCCTACGAGCAGTACTTC. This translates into CASRGASSYEQYF.

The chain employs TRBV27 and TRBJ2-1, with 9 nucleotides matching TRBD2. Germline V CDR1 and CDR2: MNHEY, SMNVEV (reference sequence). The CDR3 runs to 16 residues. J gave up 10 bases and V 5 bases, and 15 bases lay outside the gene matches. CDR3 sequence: CASSPSQGERGVEQFF. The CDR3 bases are TGTGCCAGCAGTCCCTCCCAAGGGGAGCGGGGGGTGGAGCAGTTCTTC.

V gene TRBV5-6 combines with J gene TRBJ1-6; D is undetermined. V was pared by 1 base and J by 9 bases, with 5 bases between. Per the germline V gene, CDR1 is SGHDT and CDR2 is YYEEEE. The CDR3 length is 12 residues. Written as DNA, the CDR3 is TGTGCCAGCAGCTTGATGGGTTCACCCCTCCACTTT. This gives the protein CASSLMGSPLHF.

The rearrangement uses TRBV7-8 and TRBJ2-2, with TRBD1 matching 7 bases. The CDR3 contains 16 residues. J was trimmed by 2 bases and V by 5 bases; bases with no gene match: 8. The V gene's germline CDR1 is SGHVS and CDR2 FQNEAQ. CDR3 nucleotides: TGTGCCAGCAGCCGGCCGGGACAGCTTAACACCGGGGAGCTGTTTTTT. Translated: CASSRPGQLNTGELFF.

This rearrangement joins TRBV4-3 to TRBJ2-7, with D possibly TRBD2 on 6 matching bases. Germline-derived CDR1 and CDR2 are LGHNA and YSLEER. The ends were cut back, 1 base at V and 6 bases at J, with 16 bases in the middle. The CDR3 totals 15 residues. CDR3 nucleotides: TGCGCCAGCAGCCAAGCGGCGGGGCCCAGAGGCGAGCAGTACTTC. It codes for CASSQAAGPRGEQYF.

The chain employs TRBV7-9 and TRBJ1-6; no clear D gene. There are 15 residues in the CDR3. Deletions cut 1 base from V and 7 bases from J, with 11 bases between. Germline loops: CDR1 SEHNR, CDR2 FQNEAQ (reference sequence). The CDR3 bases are TGTGCCAGCAGCTTAGTAGATCCCCCGAATTCACCCCTCCACTTT. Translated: CASSLVDPPNSPLHF. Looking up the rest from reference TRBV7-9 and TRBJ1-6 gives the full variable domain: DTGVSQNPRHKITKRGQNVTFRCDPISEHNRLYWYRQTLGQGPEFLTYFQNEAQLEKSRLLSDRFSAERPKGSFSTLEIQRTEQGDSAMYLCASSLVDPPNSPLHFGNGTRLTVT.

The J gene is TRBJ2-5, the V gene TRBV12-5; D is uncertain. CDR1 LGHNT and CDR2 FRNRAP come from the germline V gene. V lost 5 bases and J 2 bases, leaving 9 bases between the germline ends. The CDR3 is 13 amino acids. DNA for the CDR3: TGTGCTAGTGGTAATGTTATTCAAGAGACCCAGTACTTC. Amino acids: CASGNVIQETQYF.

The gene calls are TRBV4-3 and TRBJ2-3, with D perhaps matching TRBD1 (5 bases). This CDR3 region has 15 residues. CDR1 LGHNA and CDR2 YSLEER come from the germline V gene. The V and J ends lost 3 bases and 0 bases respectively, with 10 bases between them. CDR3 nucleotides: TGCGCCAGCAGCCATCCGACAGCAAGCACAGATACGCAGTATTTT. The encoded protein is CASSHPTASTDTQYF.

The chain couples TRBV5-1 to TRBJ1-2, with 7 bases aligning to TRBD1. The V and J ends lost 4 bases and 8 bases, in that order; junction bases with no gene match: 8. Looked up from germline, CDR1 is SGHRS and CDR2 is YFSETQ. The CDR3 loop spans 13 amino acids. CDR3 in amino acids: CASSAETGYGYTF. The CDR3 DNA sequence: TGCGCCAGCAGCGCCGAGACAGGGTACGGCTACACCTTC.

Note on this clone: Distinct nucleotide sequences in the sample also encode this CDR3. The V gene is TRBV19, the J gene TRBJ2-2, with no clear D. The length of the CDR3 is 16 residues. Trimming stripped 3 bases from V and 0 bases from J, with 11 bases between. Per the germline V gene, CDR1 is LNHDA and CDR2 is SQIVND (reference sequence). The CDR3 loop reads CASSIVAGPNTGELFF. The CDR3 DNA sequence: TGTGCCAGTAGTATTGTGGCAGGCCCGAACACCGGGGAGCTGTTTTTT.